Each of the 3 T cell receptor beta chains below was sequenced from the same sample in a study of CD8 T cells in Susac syndrome. RNA, at roughly 0.45 to 1 ug, was reverse transcribed with random hexamers. One entry per CDR3 protein, called by TCRdb with MiXCR from the immunoSEQ multiplex PCR reads. This table has around 150,000 distinct CDR3 sequences, around 93% appearing once. The sample consisted of CD4+ T cells from PBMCs. Source of these receptors: a human donor in good health.

The chain is built from TRBV7-2 and TRBJ2-7; D may be TRBD2 (6 bases). Per germline, CDR1 SGHTA and CDR2 FQGNSA. The CDR3 extends over 15 amino acids. V was cut by 5 bases and J by 2 bases, with 16 bases left in between. CDR3 sequence (DNA): TGTGCCAGCAGCCGGACGTCTTGGGGGGCCTACGAGCAGTACTTC. It yields the protein CASSRTSWGAYEQYF.

The rearrangement links TRBV20-1 to TRBJ2-7; D not resolved. V lost 0 bases and J lost 0, with 6 bases in between. This CDR3 region has 13 residues. Germline V lookup: CDR1 DFQATT, CDR2 SNEGSKA (reference sequence). The CDR3: CSARDDGSYEQYF. CDR3 in DNA: TGCAGTGCTAGAGATGACGGCTCCTACGAGCAGTACTTC.

The gene calls are TRBV23-1 and TRBJ1-3; 9 positions agree with TRBD1. TRBV23-1 is an ORF, and what it does is uncertain. V was pared by 6 bases and J by 0 bases, with 24 bases of the junction left unmatched. CDR3 size: 22 residues. The CDR3 loop reads CASSPNRDRVSPVAFSGNTIYF. CDR3 DNA sequence: TGCGCCAGCAGCCCGAACCGGGACAGGGTTTCTCCTGTAGCTTTCTCTGGAAACACCATATATTTT.